Presented here are 3 T cell receptor beta chains from one specimen sequenced in a study of T cells in Graves' hyperthyroidism and ophthalmopathy. What was amplified from RNA transcripts were TCR beta CDR3 regions. The TCR CDR3 first-round RT-PCR relied on the HTBI primer set. TCRdb used MiXCR to reprocess the multiplex PCR reads, holding one entry per CDR3 protein. The sample contains about 500,000 distinct CDR3 sequences, 15% to 20% of which appear only once. Sequences were obtained from blood. The receptor set was obtained from a woman aged 25-40 years with Graves' ophthalmopathy.

In this sample, this clonotype turned up many times. CDR3 loop: CASGLVGGGYRGEQYF. The DNA for the CDR3 is TGTGCTAGTGGTTTGGTAGGGGGAGGCTACAGGGGCGAGCAGTACTTC. V is TRBV12-5 and J is TRBJ2-7; TRBD1 might be the D (7 bases). CDR1 and CDR2 (germline): LGHNT, FRNRAP. The CDR3 runs 16 residues. V was shortened by 0 bases and J by 6 bases, with 18 bases between the two germline ends.

This clonotype was detected ten times or more. This chain links TRBV3-1 with TRBJ2-5; 9 positions match TRBD2. CDR3 length: 16 amino acids. From germline, CDR1 is LGHDT and CDR2 YNNKEL (reference sequence). Trimming at V came to 0 bases and at J to 5 bases, leaving 7 bases not matched to a gene. The CDR3 DNA sequence: TGTGCCAGCAGCCAAGAGGTGCGGGAGGGAGATGAGACCCAGTACTTC. It translates to CASSQEVREGDETQYF.

This clonotype was found many times. The chain couples TRBV6-1 to TRBJ2-5; TRBD2 is a possible D gene (6 bases). Trimming took off 1 base at V and 0 bases at J, with 12 bases between the two ends. In germline, CDR1 is MNHNS, CDR2 SASEGT. This CDR3 is built from 16 residues. The CDR3 DNA follows: TGTGCCAGCAGTGAAGGCGCAGCGGGCTACCAAGAGACCCAGTACTTC. Translated, it gives CASSEGAAGYQETQYF.